The entry below describes one T cell receptor beta chain. Amplification used 60 Vbeta primers and 13 Jbeta primers. Sequencing was performed with immunoSEQ multiplex PCR; in TCRdb, only in-frame clones are kept and a portion is missing. The data contain 160,000 or so clones, 82% of them singletons. These data come from a study of cytomegalovirus exposure and HLA in healthy donors. Study context: HLA-typed donors were the source of tens of millions of unique TCRs held in an early data release.

V shed 3 bases, J shed 1 base, and the junction held 4 bases outside the gene matches. The germline gives CDR1 SGHRS, CDR2 YFSETQ. The CDR3 length is 17 residues. The chain carries TRBV5-1 and TRBJ2-3; 14 nucleotides align to TRBD2. Sequencing was performed on PBMCs. This TCR came from a man aged 50 to 60 in good health and CMV-seropositive. CDR3: CASSSGLAGARTDTQYF. As DNA, the CDR3 is TGCGCCAGCAGCTCGGGACTAGCGGGAGCTCGCACAGATACGCAGTATTTT.